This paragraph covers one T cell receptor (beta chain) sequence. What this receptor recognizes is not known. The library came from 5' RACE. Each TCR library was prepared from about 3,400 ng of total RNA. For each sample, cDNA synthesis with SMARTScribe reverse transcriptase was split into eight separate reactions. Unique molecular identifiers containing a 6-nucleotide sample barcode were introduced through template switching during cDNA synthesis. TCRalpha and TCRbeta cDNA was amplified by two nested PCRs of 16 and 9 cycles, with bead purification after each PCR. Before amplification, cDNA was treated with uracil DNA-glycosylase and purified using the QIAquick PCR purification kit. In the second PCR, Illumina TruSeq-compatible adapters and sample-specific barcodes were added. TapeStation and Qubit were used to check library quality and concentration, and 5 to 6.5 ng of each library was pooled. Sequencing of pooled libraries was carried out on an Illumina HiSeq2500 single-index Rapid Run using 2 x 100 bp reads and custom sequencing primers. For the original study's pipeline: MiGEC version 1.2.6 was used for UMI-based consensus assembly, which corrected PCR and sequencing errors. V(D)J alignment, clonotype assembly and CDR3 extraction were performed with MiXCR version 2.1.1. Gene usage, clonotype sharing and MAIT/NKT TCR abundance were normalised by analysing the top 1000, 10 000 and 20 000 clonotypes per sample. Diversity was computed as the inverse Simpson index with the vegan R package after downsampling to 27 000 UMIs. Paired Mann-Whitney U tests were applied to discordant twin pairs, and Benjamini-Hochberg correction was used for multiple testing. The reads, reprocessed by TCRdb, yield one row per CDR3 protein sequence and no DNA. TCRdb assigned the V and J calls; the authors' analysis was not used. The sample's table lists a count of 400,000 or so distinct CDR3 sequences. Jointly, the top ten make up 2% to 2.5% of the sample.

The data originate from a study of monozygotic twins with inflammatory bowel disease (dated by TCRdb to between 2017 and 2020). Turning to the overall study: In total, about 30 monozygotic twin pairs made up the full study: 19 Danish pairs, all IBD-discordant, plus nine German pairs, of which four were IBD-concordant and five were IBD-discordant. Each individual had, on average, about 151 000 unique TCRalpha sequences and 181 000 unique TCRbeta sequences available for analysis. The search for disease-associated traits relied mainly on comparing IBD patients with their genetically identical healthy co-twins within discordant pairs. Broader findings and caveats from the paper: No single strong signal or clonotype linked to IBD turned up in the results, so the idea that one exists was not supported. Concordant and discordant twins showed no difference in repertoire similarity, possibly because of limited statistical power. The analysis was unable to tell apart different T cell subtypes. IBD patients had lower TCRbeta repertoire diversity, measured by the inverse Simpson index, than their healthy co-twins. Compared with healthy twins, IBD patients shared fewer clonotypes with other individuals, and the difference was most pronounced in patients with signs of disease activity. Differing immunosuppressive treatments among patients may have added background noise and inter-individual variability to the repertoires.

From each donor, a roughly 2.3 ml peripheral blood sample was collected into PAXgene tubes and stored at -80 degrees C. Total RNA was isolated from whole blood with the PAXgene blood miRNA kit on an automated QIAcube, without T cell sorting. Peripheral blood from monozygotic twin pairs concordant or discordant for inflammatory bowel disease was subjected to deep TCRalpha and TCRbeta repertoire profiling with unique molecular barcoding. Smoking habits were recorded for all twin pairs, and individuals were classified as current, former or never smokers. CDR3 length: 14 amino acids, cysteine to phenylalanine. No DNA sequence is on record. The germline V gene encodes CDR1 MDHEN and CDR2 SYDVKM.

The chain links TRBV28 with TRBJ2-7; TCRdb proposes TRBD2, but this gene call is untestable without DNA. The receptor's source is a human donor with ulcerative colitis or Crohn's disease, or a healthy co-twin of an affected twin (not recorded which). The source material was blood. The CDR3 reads CASSKTSGSYEQYF. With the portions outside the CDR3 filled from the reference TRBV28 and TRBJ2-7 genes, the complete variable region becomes DVKVTQSSRYLVKRTGEKVFLECVQDMDHENMFWYRQDPGLGLRLIYFSYDVKMKEKGDIPEGYSVSREKKERFSLILESASTNQTSMYLCASSKTSGSYEQYFGPGTRLTVT.